This record looks at one TCR beta chain sequence and its context. No antigen is known for it. This CDR3 is also generated by other DNA sequences in the sample. This sample was included in a study of cytomegalovirus exposure and HLA in healthy donors. Looking at the study overall: A preliminary data release comprised around 90 million unique TCRs obtained from HLA-typed donors. Study observations and caveats: Later work found that TCR association rates differed between HLA loci; DRB1 had the most and HLA-C the fewest. Apart from CMV serostatus, no immune exposure information was available. The study listed 164 cytomegalovirus-associated TCR beta chains.

PCR was performed using 60 Vbeta and 13 Jbeta primers. Generated by immunoSEQ multiplex PCR, the TCRdb table keeps only in-frame clones and is missing some. The data hold 170,000 or so clones, with about 85% observed a single time. The origin of this receptor is a male donor in good health and CMV-seropositive. The sample consisted of PBMCs.

CDR3 amino acids: CASSFQTGTEAFF. The DNA of the CDR3 is TGTGCCAGCAGCTTCCAAACTGGCACTGAAGCTTTCTTT. The chain employs TRBV5-5 and TRBJ1-1, with D unclear. Germline assignment: CDR1 SGHKS and CDR2 YYEKEE (reference sequence). The CDR3 has 13 amino acids. V gave up 2 bases and J gave up 4 bases, with 9 bases separating them.